This T cell receptor beta chain was sequenced during a study of control samples from healthy donors and cancer patients. Data came from immunoSEQ multiplex PCR; TCRdb stores just in-frame clones and leaves some out. This table holds about 95,000 clones, roughly 90% found once. Germline V gives CDR1 SGHDT, CDR2 YYEEEE. The CDR3 is 15 amino acids. Trimming cost V 0 bases and J 4 bases; bases outside gene matches: 4. The J gene is TRBJ1-5, the V gene TRBV5-6, with TRBD1 matching over 7 bases. Source material: blood. The TCR comes from a woman aged 25 to 45 in good health. CDR3 sequence (DNA): TGTGCCAGCAGCTTGGGACAGGGCTTAAATCAGCCCCAGCATTTT. It is translated as CASSLGQGLNQPQHF.